Each of the 2 T cell receptor beta chains below was sequenced from the same sample in a study of pediatric ulcerative colitis (dated by TCRdb to about 2019). Receptors were amplified or captured by the immunoSEQ multiplex PCR assay. The table comes from immuneACCESS by way of TCRdb, which keeps in-frame sequences with V and J called. Part of the clones is missing from these tables; in studies checked, under half for an unresolved V gene and the rest for unknown reasons. This sample holds tens of thousands of clones; roughly 72% were observed only once. The ten largest make up around 0.7% of the sample. During colonoscopy, one to two pinch biopsies were obtained from the rectum for research. Material: gut tissue. The receptor set was obtained from a boy aged 5-17 years with moderate ulcerative colitis.

A single count supports this clone. The genes are TRBV29-1 and TRBJ2-2; D remains ambiguous. Germline V gene lookup returns CDR1 SQVTM and CDR2 ANQGSEA. CDR3 size: 15 residues. Trimming removed 4 bases at V and 0 bases at J, with 12 bases between. For the CDR3, the DNA is TGCAGCGTTGTTTTGACCGCAGCGAACACCGGGGAGCTGTTTTTT. Translating gives CSVVLTAANTGELFF.

J is TRBJ2-6 and V is TRBV5-1; 7 bases map to TRBD1. CDR1 and CDR2 (germline): SGHRS, YFSETQ. The CDR3 totals 18 residues. Trimming removed 3 bases from V and 1 base from J; junction bases left unmatched: 10. CDR3 sequence: CASSSTGNIISGANVLTF. The CDR3 bases are TGCGCCAGCAGCTCGACAGGGAATATAATATCTGGGGCCAACGTCCTGACTTTC.